Sequencing of this T cell receptor beta chain was carried out in a study of T-cell reconstitution after alpha-beta-depleted transplantation in children. Molecular barcoding with unique molecular identifiers was used for the TCRbeta library. TCRdb analysed the PCR reads with MiXCR anew, one entry per CDR3 protein. The sample has roughly 500,000 distinct CDR3 sequences, less than 35% seen once; the top ten hold less than 2.5%. Germline V gives CDR1 SGHAT, CDR2 FQNNGV. The CDR3 contains 13 residues. Between the trimmed V and J ends, which lost 4 bases and 6 bases, there was a span of 12 bases. The TCR sequence derives from a human donor who donated a stem cell graft to a child with aplastic anemia. The rearrangement links TRBV11-2 to TRBJ1-2; D perhaps matches TRBD1 (5 bases). Sequences were derived from PBMCs from the stem cell graft donor, sampled from the stem cell graft. In DNA form, the CDR3 reads TGTGCCAGCAGCTCCGGATCAGGGAATGGCTACACCTTC. Translated, it gives CASSSGSGNGYTF.